Below are 30 T cell receptor beta chains sequenced from a single sample in a study of shared clonotypes between healthy human individuals. Produced via immunoSEQ multiplex PCR; TCRdb's table is partial and in-frame only. The sample includes roughly 500,000 clones, over 70% of them seen just once. The material sequenced was PBMCs. Receptors were obtained from a woman aged 40 to 50 in good health. Some clones in this sample may be carry-over from other donors' samples.

V usage is TRBV29-1 and J usage is TRBJ2-3, with TRBD1 matching over 9 bases. The germline V gene has CDR1 SQVTM and CDR2 ANQGSEA. This CDR3 has 13 residues. Trimming cost V 8 bases and J 4 bases; bases outside gene matches: 7. The CDR3 sequence: CSLGTGRADTQYF. The CDR3 DNA follows: TGCAGCCTTGGGACAGGGCGGGCAGATACGCAGTATTTT.

This rearrangement joins TRBV28 to TRBJ2-5; either TRBD1 or TRBD2 may supply D (6 bases each). Trimming left V 7 bases short and J 1 base short, with 22 bases between. CDR3 length: 17 amino acids. CDR1 and CDR2 (germline): MDHEN, SYDVKM. The CDR3 reads CASNRPQGRGGQETQYF. Written as DNA, the CDR3 is TGTGCCAGCAATCGTCCCCAGGGGCGGGGAGGCCAAGAGACCCAGTACTTC.

With respect to this clone: Given a far larger clone just one base away, this is likely a sequencing read error. This chain links TRBV5-1 with TRBJ1-2, with D uncertain. From germline, CDR1 is SGHRS and CDR2 YFSETQ. This CDR3 comprises 13 residues. CDR3 amino acids: CVSSLAADYGYTF. The DNA for the CDR3 is TGCGTCAGCAGCTTGGCCGCGGACTATGGCTACACCTTC.

There are a few counts of this clone. This rearrangement joins TRBV6-4 to TRBJ2-1, with D perhaps matching TRBD2 (6 bases). Germline V lookup: CDR1 MRHNA, CDR2 SNTAGT. Deletions cut 6 bases from V and 6 bases from J, with 12 bases between. CDR3 size: 13 residues. DNA for the CDR3: TGTGCCAGCAGCGCCCGGGACTCCAATGAGCAGTTCTTC. Protein: CASSARDSNEQFF.

The chain has TRBV15 and TRBJ1-2; 7 bases are shared with TRBD1. The length of the CDR3 is 14 residues. Per the germline V gene, CDR1 is LNHNV and CDR2 is YYDKDF (reference sequence). Losses at the gene ends were 0 bases for V and 6 bases for J; bases not matched to a gene: 4. DNA of the CDR3: TGTGCCACCAGCAGAGACGACAGGGATCATGGCTACACCTTC. The encoded protein is CATSRDDRDHGYTF.

V gene TRBV4-2 combines with J gene TRBJ1-1; D unclear. Trimming removed 1 base at V and 7 bases at J, with 7 bases between. Germline CDR1 and CDR2: LGHNA and YNFKEQ. This CDR3 has 12 amino acids. CDR3 bases: TGTGCCAGCAGCCAAGTGGGGTATGAAGCTTTCTTT. The encoded protein is CASSQVGYEAFF.

In its sample, this clone was seen a few times. This chain links TRBV7-2 with TRBJ2-5, with 8 positions matching TRBD2. The germline V gene has CDR1 SGHTA and CDR2 FQGNSA. J gave up 0 bases and V 1 base, and 4 bases lay outside the gene matches. CDR3 length: 16 amino acids. CDR3: CASSLGPSGHQETQYF. CDR3 sequence (DNA): TGTGCCAGCAGCTTAGGTCCTAGCGGGCACCAAGAGACCCAGTACTTC.

The gene calls are TRBV5-1 and TRBJ2-3, with 7 bases lining up with TRBD2. V lost 0 bases, J lost 5 bases, and 6 bases stayed unmatched. Germline CDR1 and CDR2: SGHRS and YFSETQ. The CDR3 spans 15 residues. The CDR3 coding sequence is TGCGCCAGCAGCTTGGAGGGCGGGAGCGTAGATACGCAGTATTTT. It yields the protein CASSLEGGSVDTQYF.

The J gene is TRBJ2-2, the V gene TRBV30; a possible D gene is TRBD2 (5 bases). Germline V gene lookup returns CDR1 GTSNPN and CDR2 SVGIG (reference sequence). This CDR3 is 14 amino acids long. V lost 2 bases and J lost 6, with 13 bases in between. The CDR3 reads CAWSRGRQAGELFF. The CDR3 DNA reads TGTGCCTGGAGTCGAGGGAGACAAGCCGGGGAGCTGTTTTTT.

The V gene is TRBV5-6, the J gene TRBJ2-1, with 10 bases fitting TRBD2. Germline V gives CDR1 SGHDT, CDR2 YYEEEE. The CDR3 contains 19 residues. The ends lost 0 bases at V and 0 bases at J; junction bases unmatched: 9. The CDR3 DNA reads as TGTGCCAGCAGCTTGGTACTAGCGGGACCAACCCGCTCCTACAATGAGCAGTTCTTC. This codes for CASSLVLAGPTRSYNEQFF.

Concerning this clone: The junction departs from the called germline gene at one end, perhaps through a read error. The rearrangement uses TRBV5-1 and TRBJ2-3; TRBD1 might be the D (5 bases). CDR3 length: 14 amino acids. The V gene's germline CDR1 is SGHRS and CDR2 YFSETQ. This chain's CDR3 is CASSFGHGPDMQYF. The DNA of the CDR3 is TGCGCCAGCAGCTTTGGACATGGACCAGATATGCAGTATTTT.

The chain carries TRBV5-1 and TRBJ2-5; D possibly corresponds to TRBD1 (6 bases). Trimming stripped 0 bases from V and 3 bases from J, with 18 bases between. Germline V gene sequence: CDR1 SGHRS, CDR2 YFSETQ. This CDR3 comprises 17 residues. The CDR3 nucleotides are TGCGCCAGCAGCTTGGTGGGTACAGGGCGAGGAGAAGAGACCCAGTACTTC. Translation gives CASSLVGTGRGEETQYF.

This clone was counted between two and nine times. This chain joins TRBV28 and TRBJ2-5, with D possibly matching TRBD1 (6 bases). The DNA matches TRBJ2-7 better at its end, which makes the J call doubtful. The germline gives CDR1 MDHEN, CDR2 SYDVKM. The CDR3 covers 14 residues. The CDR3 is CASSRIRGPYEQYF. CDR3 sequence (DNA): TGTGCCAGCAGTAGGATCAGGGGACCCTACGAGCAGTACTTC.

This clone was found many times. The chain employs TRBV7-9 and TRBJ2-1; D unresolved. Per the germline V gene, CDR1 is SEHNR and CDR2 is FQNEAQ (reference sequence). The CDR3 totals 14 residues. Trimming stripped 5 bases from V and 8 bases from J, with 16 bases between. The CDR3 sequence: CASSPRSATHEQFF. The CDR3 DNA is TGTGCCAGCAGCCCCCGGTCCGCTACACATGAGCAGTTCTTC.

This clone was recorded only once. V and J are TRBV6-1 and TRBJ2-1; 7 nucleotides line up with TRBD2. The germline CDR1 and CDR2 sequences are MNHNS and SASEGT. V trimming: 8 bases; J trimming: 4 bases; junction bases outside the gene matches: 8. CDR3 length: 14 residues. The CDR3 DNA sequence: TGTGCCAGCGGCGGGGGAGGGGATTACAATGAGCAGTTCTTC. Translating it yields CASGGGGDYNEQFF.

To note about this clone: This may be a read error, as it is one base from a much larger clone. This chain links TRBV30 with TRBJ2-5, with TRBD2 as a possible D gene (6 bases). The germline CDR1 and CDR2 sequences are GTSNPN and SVGIG (reference sequence). The CDR3 has 13 amino acids. V was trimmed by 3 bases and J by 9 bases, leaving 17 bases between them. The CDR3 loop reads CAWSGTRGEAQYF. The CDR3 DNA is TGTGCCTGGAGCGGGACTCGAGGGGAGGCCCAGTACTTC.

The chain employs TRBV19 and TRBJ2-2; TRBD2 matches at 8 bases. CDR1 is LNHDA, CDR2 SQIVND, per germline (reference sequence). The CDR3 totals 17 residues. V lost 7 bases and J lost 0; bases outside the gene matches: 10. As DNA, the CDR3 is TGTGCCAGTACAATGGGCCGTAGCGGGACGAACACCGGGGAGCTGTTTTTT. This translates into CASTMGRSGTNTGELFF.

This clone came up once. The V and J genes are TRBV6-5 and TRBJ2-5, with D perhaps TRBD2 (6 bases). Germline V gene data show CDR1 as MNHEY and CDR2 as SVGAGI. V gave up 0 bases and J gave up 3 bases, with 11 bases separating them. The CDR3 sequence is 15 residues long. CDR3 in DNA: TGTGCCAGCAGTTACTCGTGGCTAGCGAAAGAGACCCAGTACTTC. Protein: CASSYSWLAKETQYF.

In this sample, this clone turned up once. The chain carries TRBV6-6 and TRBJ1-4; maybe TRBD1 (5 bases). The V gene's germline CDR1 is MNHNY and CDR2 SVGAGI (reference sequence). Deletions cut 4 bases from V and 1 base from J, with 7 bases between. The CDR3 is made up of 14 amino acids. The CDR3 coding sequence is TGTGCCAGCAGTTCAGGGAGAACTAATGAAAAACTGTTTTTT. This encodes CASSSGRTNEKLFF.

V is TRBV19 and J is TRBJ2-7; 12 positions match TRBD1. The CDR3 has 17 amino acids. CDR1 is LNHDA and CDR2 is SQIVND in the germline V gene (reference sequence). V lost 5 bases to trimming and J lost 3 bases; unmatched junction nucleotides: 11. CDR3 loop: CASSGRIRDRGRYEQYF. The DNA of the CDR3 is TGTGCCAGTAGTGGGAGGATTCGGGACAGGGGGCGCTACGAGCAGTACTTC.

The count of this clone is one. A much larger clonotype is one base distant, so this may be a read error. This chain connects TRBV28 to TRBJ1-1; no reliable D call. The CDR3 has 11 amino acids. Trimming took off 7 bases at V and 1 base at J, with 4 bases between the two ends. From germline, CDR1 is MDHEN and CDR2 SYDVKM. The CDR3 sequence: CASKGNTEAFF. Here the CDR3 DNA reads TGTGCCAGCAAGGGGAACACTGAAGCTTTCTTT. The variable domain in full, with the rest retrieved from reference TRBV28 and TRBJ1-1, is DVKVTQSSRYLVKRTGEKVFLECVQDMDHENMFWYRQDPGLGLRLIYFSYDVKMKEKGDIPEGYSVSREKKERFSLILESASTNQTSMYLCASKGNTEAFFGQGTRLTVV.

The chain is built from TRBV6-6 and TRBJ2-7; 9 bases match TRBD2. V shed 5 bases and J 1 base; nucleotides not matched to a gene: 9. There are 16 residues in the CDR3. Germline loops: CDR1 MNHNY, CDR2 SVGAGI (reference sequence). The CDR3 DNA reads as TGTGCCAGCAGTCATGTAGGCGGGAGGGATTCCTACGAGCAGTACTTC. Its translation: CASSHVGGRDSYEQYF.

This clone appeared a single time. The V gene is TRBV28, the J gene TRBJ1-2; D gene unclear. The CDR3 has 12 residues. CDR1 and CDR2 from the germline V gene are MDHEN and SYDVKM. V gave up 3 bases and J gave up 7 bases, with 9 bases separating them. CDR3: CASSFGRFGYTF. The CDR3 bases are TGTGCCAGCAGTTTCGGGAGATTTGGCTACACCTTC.

The chain has TRBV6-5 and TRBJ2-1; 8 bases are a match to TRBD2. Trimming cost V 4 bases and J 3 bases; bases outside gene matches: 8. This CDR3 is 16 amino acids long. CDR1 MNHEY and CDR2 SVGAGI come from the germline V gene. The DNA for the CDR3 is TGTGCCAGCAGTTCCGAGCGGGGGACCTTCTACAATGAGCAGTTCTTC. Its protein is CASSSERGTFYNEQFF.

The V gene is TRBV2, the J gene TRBJ1-2, with a weak D call TRBD1 (5 bases). The CDR3 consists of 13 residues. Germline CDR1 and CDR2: SNHLY and FYNNEI. Deletions cut 2 bases from V and 4 bases from J, with 8 bases between. The chain's CDR3 is CASSEQGIYGYTF. In DNA, the CDR3 is TGTGCCAGCAGTGAACAGGGTATCTATGGCTACACCTTC.

This clone has a handful of counts. This chain connects TRBV18 to TRBJ1-1; TRBD1 might be the D (5 bases). CDR3 length equals 17 residues. Trimming pared 6 bases from V and 2 bases from J, leaving 22 bases between. The germline V gene has CDR1 KGHSH and CDR2 LQKENI. DNA for the CDR3: TGTGCCAGCTCCCCCACCGGGGCCGGGCCGACAAACACTGAAGCTTTCTTT. Amino acid sequence: CASSPTGAGPTNTEAFF.

The CDR3 is CASSYYGLAGGSYEQYF. In nucleotides, the CDR3 is TGTGCCAGCAGCTACTACGGGCTAGCGGGAGGGTCCTACGAGCAGTACTTC. The chain links TRBV11-3 to TRBJ2-7; 12 bases map to TRBD2. The ends lost 4 bases at V and 1 base at J; junction bases unmatched: 8. The CDR3 contains 17 residues. The germline CDR1 and CDR2 sequences are SGHNT and YENEEA. The entire variable domain, with the rest obtained from reference TRBV11-3 and TRBJ2-7, is as follows: EAGVVQSPRYKIIEKKQPVAFWCNPISGHNTLYWYLQNLGQGPELLIRYENEEAVDDSQLPKDRFSAERLKGVDSTLKIQPAELGDSAVYLCASSYYGLAGGSYEQYFGPGTRLTVT.

This chain links TRBV7-3 with TRBJ2-5; tentatively, D is TRBD1 or TRBD2 (6 bases each). CDR1 and CDR2 (germline): SGHTA, FQGTGA. V was clipped by 4 bases and J by 1 base, with 13 bases between them. This CDR3 comprises 15 residues. CDR3 nucleotides: TGTGCCAGCAGCTCAGGCGGAGGGGGCCAAGAGACCCAGTACTTC. This translates into CASSSGGGGQETQYF.

The gene calls are TRBV7-2 and TRBJ1-5; 7 bases are a match to TRBD1. CDR1 is SGHTA, CDR2 FQGNSA, per germline. The CDR3 sequence is 15 residues long. The V and J ends lost 5 bases and 0 bases, in that order; junction bases with no gene match: 4. CDR3 DNA sequence: TGTGCCAGCAGCCGTCAGGGGGTTAGCAATCAGCCCCAGCATTTT. This encodes CASSRQGVSNQPQHF.

The chain is built from TRBV10-3 and TRBJ2-2, with TRBD1 as a possible D gene (5 bases). CDR1 and CDR2 from the germline V gene are ENHRY and SYGVKD. CDR3 length: 14 amino acids. V was cut by 3 bases and J by 4 bases, with 9 bases left in between. The CDR3 DNA follows: TGTGCCATCAGTGATGACAGACTCACCGGGGAGCTGTTTTTT. Translating it yields CAISDDRLTGELFF.